The TCR beta chain under discussion was sequenced for a study of molecular identifiers for immune sequencing clone quantification. From the PCR reads, TCRdb called clonotypes with MiXCR, one entry per CDR3 protein. The data hold approximately 550,000 distinct CDR3 sequences, with roughly 25% observed a single time. Per germline, CDR1 SGHTA and CDR2 FQGTGA. The CDR3 has 15 amino acids. Trimming cost V 5 bases and J 1 base; bases outside gene matches: 5. The V and J genes are TRBV7-3 and TRBJ2-1; TRBD1 matches 7 bases. This receptor was taken from a human donor in good health. Some libraries in this study had Jurkat cell RNA spiked in. Sequencing used naive CD8+ T cells from blood, with Jurkat cell RNA spiked in. The subset is: FACS-sorted CD8+CD4-CCR7+CD45RA+ naive T cells. CDR3 protein: CASSPQGISYNEQFF. The DNA for the CDR3 is TGTGCCAGCAGCCCACAGGGGATATCCTACAATGAGCAGTTCTTC.